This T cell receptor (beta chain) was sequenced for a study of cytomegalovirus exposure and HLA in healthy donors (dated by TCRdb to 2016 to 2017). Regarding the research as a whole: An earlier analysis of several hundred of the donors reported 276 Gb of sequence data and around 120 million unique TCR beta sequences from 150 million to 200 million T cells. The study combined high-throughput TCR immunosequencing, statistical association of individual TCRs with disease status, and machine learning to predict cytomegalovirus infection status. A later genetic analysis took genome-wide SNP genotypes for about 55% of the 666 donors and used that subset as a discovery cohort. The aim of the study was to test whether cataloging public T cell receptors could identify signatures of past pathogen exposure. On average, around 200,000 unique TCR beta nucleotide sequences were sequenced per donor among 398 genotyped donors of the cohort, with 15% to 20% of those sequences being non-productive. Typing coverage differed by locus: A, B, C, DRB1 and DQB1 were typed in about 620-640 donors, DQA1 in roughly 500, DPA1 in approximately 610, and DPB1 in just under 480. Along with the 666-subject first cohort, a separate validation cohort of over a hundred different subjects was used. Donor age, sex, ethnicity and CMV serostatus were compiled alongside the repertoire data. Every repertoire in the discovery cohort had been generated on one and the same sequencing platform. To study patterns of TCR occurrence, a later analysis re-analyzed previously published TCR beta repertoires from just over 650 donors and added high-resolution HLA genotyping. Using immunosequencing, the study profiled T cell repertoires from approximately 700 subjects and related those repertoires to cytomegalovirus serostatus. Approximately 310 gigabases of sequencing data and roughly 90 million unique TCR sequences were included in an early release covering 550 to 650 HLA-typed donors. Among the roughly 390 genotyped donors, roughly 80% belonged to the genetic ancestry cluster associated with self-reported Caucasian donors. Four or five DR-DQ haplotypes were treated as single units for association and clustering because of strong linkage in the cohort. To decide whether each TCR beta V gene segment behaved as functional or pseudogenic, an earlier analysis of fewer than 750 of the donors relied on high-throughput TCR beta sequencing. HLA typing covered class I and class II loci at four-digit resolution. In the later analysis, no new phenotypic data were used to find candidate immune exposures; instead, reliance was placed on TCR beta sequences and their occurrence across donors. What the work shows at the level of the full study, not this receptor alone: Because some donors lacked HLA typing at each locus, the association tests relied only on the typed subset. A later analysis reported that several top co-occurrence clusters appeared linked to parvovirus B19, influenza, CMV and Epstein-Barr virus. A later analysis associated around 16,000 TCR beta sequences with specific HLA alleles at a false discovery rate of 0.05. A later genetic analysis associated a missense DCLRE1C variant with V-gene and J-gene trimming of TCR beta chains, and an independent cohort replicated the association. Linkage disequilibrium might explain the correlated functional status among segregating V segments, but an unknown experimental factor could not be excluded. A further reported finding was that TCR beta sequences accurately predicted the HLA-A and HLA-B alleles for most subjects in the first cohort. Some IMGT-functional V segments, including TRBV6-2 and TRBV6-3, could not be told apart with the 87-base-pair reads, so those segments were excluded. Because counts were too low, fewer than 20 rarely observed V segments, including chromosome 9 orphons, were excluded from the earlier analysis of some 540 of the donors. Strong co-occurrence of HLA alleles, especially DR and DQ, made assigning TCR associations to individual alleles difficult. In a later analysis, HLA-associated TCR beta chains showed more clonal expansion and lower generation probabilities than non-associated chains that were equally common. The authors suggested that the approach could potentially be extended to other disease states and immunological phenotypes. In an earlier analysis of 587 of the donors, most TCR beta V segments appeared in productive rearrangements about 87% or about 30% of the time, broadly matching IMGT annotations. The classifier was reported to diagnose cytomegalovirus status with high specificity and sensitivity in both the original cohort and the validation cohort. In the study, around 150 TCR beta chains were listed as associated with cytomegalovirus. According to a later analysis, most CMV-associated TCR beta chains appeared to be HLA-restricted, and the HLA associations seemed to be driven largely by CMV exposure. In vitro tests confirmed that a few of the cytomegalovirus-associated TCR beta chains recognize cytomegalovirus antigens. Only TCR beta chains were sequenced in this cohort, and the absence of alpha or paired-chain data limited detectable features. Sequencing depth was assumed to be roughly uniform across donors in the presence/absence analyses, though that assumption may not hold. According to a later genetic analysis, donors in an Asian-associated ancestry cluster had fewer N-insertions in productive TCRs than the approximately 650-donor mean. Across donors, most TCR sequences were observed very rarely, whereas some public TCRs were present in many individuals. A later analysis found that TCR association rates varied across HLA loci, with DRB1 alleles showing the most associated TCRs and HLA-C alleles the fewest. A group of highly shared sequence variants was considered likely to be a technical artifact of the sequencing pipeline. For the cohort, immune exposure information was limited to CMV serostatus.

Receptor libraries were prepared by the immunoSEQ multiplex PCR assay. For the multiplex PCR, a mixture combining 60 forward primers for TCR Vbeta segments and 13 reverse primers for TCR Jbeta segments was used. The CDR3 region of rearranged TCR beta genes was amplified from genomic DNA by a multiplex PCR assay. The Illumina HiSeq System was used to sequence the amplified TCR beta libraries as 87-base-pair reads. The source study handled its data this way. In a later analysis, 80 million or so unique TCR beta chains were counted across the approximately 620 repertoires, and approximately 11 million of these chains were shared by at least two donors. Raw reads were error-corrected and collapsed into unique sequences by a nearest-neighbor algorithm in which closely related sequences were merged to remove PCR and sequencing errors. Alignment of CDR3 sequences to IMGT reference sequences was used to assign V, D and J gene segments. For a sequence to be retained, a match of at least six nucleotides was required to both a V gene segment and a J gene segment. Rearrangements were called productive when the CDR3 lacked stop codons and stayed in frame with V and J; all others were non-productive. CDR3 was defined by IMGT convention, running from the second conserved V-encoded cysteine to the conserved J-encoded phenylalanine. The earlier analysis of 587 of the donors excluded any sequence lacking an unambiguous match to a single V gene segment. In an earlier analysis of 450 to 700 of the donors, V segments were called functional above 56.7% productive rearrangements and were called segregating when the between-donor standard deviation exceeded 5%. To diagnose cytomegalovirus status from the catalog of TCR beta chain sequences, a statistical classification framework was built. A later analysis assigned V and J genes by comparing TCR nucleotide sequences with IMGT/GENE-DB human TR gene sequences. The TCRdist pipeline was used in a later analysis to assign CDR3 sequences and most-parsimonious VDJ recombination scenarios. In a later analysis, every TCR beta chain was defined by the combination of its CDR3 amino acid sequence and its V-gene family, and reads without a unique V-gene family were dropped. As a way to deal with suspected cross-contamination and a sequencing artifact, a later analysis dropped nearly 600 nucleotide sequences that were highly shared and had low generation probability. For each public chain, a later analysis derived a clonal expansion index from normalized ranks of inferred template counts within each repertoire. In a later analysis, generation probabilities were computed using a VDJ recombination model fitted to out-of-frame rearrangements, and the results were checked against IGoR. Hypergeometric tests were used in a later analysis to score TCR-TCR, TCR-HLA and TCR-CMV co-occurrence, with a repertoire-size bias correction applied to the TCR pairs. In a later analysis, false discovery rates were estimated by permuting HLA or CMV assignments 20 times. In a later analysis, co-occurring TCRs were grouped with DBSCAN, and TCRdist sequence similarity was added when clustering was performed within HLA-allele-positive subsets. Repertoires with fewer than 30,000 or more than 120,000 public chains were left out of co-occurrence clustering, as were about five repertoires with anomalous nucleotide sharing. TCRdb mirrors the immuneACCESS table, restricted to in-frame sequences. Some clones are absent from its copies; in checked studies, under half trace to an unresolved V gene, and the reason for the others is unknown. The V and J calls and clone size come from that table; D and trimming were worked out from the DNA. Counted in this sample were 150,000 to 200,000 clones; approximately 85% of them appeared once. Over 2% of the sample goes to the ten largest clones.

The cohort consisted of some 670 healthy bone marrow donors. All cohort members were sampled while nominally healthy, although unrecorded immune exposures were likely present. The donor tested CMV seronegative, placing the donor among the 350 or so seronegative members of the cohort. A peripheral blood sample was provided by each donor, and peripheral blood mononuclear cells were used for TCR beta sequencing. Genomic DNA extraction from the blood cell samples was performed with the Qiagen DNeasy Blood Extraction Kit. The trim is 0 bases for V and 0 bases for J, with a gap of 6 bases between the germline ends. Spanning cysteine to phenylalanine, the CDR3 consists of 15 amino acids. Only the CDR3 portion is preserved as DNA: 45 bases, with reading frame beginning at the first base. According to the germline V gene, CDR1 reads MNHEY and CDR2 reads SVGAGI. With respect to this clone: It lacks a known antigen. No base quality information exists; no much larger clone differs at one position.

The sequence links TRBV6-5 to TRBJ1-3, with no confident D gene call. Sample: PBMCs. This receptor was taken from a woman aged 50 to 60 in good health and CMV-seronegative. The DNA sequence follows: TGTGCCAGCAGTTACTCGGTGGCCTCTGGAAACACCATATATTTT. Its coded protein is CASSYSVASGNTIYF.